These 25 T cell receptor beta chains were sequenced from one sample in a study of vaccination and CD4 T cells after COVID-19. This sample's treatment: 10-day PBMC culture with coronavirus spike peptide pools or control peptides (ViraFEST assay). Sequencing of DNA taken from cultured CD4+ T cells relied on the Oncomine TCR Beta short-read assay. In TCRdb, the PCR reads were re-called with MiXCR into one record per CDR3 protein. The sample includes around 20,000 distinct CDR3 sequences, around half seen only once; the top ten take 9.5% to 13%. Their specific antigens are unknown. Material: CD4+ T cells from blood, cultured in vitro, obtained before SARS-CoV-2 vaccination. The receptors shown here come from a human donor who had recovered from COVID-19.

The chain uses TRBV6-1 and TRBJ1-2; TRBD1 is a possible D gene (6 bases). Per the germline V gene, CDR1 is MNHNS and CDR2 is SASEGT. With 6 bases removed from V and 4 bases from J, the gap between germline ends came to 24 bases. The CDR3 contains 17 residues. CDR3 loop: CASRKRQEPLSIYGYTF. The CDR3 coding sequence is TGTGCCAGCAGAAAAAGACAGGAGCCCCTTTCCATCTATGGCTACACCTTC.

The rearrangement links TRBV11-2 to TRBJ2-2; no firm D call. The V end lost 3 bases, the J end lost 4 bases, and 12 bases lay between the germline ends. The CDR3 spans 15 residues. The V gene's germline CDR1 is SGHAT and CDR2 FQNNGV. In nucleotides, the CDR3 is TGTGCCAGCAGCTTTCAACCGGCCCCCACCGGGGAGCTGTTTTTT. Translation: CASSFQPAPTGELFF.

Here the CDR3 reads CASSLENTQYF. CDR3 DNA: TGCGCCAGCAGCTTGGAGAATACGCAGTATTTT. The chain carries TRBV5-1 and TRBJ2-3, with D unresolved. The CDR3 is 11 amino acids. Germline V gene data show CDR1 as SGHRS and CDR2 as YFSETQ. Deletions cut 0 bases from V and 7 bases from J, with 3 bases between. Full variable domain (rest looked up from reference TRBV5-1 and TRBJ2-3): KAGVTQTPRYLIKTRGQQVTLSCSPISGHRSVSWYQQTPGQGLQFLFEYFSETQRNKGNFPGRFSGRQFSNSRSEMNVSTLELGDSALYLCASSLENTQYFGPGTRLTVL.

This chain links TRBV5-1 with TRBJ2-5; 9 bases match TRBD2. CDR3 length: 14 amino acids. Germline V lookup: CDR1 SGHRS, CDR2 YFSETQ. Losses at the gene ends were 3 bases for V and 0 bases for J; bases not matched to a gene: 0. The CDR3 sequence is CASSSSGNQETQYF. The DNA for the CDR3 is TGCGCCAGCAGCTCTAGCGGGAACCAAGAGACCCAGTACTTC. The full variable domain, completed using reference TRBV5-1 and TRBJ2-5, is KAGVTQTPRYLIKTRGQQVTLSCSPISGHRSVSWYQQTPGQGLQFLFEYFSETQRNKGNFPGRFSGRQFSNSRSEMNVSTLELGDSALYLCASSSSGNQETQYFGPGTRLLVL.

The chain employs TRBV28 and TRBJ2-7; D not resolved. The CDR3 is made up of 15 amino acids. The ends were cut back, 1 base at V and 6 bases at J, with 16 bases in the middle. Germline V gene lookup returns CDR1 MDHEN and CDR2 SYDVKM. As DNA, the CDR3 is TGTGCCAGCAGTTTATCGACACCCTCGACGGGCGAGCAGTACTTC. It is translated as CASSLSTPSTGEQYF.

This clonotype was seen only once. The chain links TRBV6-4 to TRBJ1-1; the match to TRBD1 covers 7 bases. This CDR3 spans 14 amino acids. V shed 6 bases, J shed 4 bases, and the junction held 8 bases outside the gene matches. Germline V gene data show CDR1 as MRHNA and CDR2 as SNTAGT. As DNA, the CDR3 is TGTGCCAGCAGGAGACAGGGCGGGAGCACTGAAGCTTTCTTT. Translation gives CASRRQGGSTEAFF.

This chain uses TRBV24-1 with TRBJ2-1; TRBD1 might be the D (5 bases). V was trimmed by 3 bases and J by 3 bases, leaving 20 bases between them. The CDR3 consists of 18 residues. The V gene's germline CDR1 is KGHDR and CDR2 SFDVKD. The CDR3 coding sequence is TGTGCCACCAGTGATCCTGCAGCCCTGCAGGGCAACTACAATGAGCAGTTCTTC. Protein product: CATSDPAALQGNYNEQFF.

This clonotype was detected only once. This sequence joins TRBV20-1 and TRBJ2-1; 12 bases line up with TRBD2. CDR3 size: 13 residues. Losses at the gene ends were 2 bases for V and 14 bases for J; bases not matched to a gene: 7. The germline gives CDR1 DFQATT, CDR2 SNEGSKA (reference sequence). CDR3 loop: CSARLAGGPGEFF. Here the CDR3 DNA reads TGCAGTGCTAGACTAGCGGGAGGGCCCGGGGAGTTCTTC.

V and J are TRBV27 and TRBJ2-7; 7 bases line up with TRBD1. CDR3 length: 13 amino acids. CDR1 and CDR2 (germline): MNHEY, SMNVEV (reference sequence). Germline trimming cut 8 bases from V and 2 bases from J; bases unmatched to any gene: 6. The CDR3 sequence is CASGDRVPYEQYF. CDR3 in DNA: TGTGCCAGCGGAGACAGGGTTCCCTACGAGCAGTACTTC.

This chain uses TRBV7-8 with TRBJ2-2; no reliable D call. Trimming shortened V by 1 base and J by 6 bases, and 9 bases separated the two germline ends. The CDR3 has 14 amino acids. The V gene's germline CDR1 is SGHVS and CDR2 FQNEAQ. CDR3: CASSLVWRAGELFF. CDR3 nucleotides: TGTGCCAGCAGCTTAGTTTGGAGAGCCGGGGAGCTGTTTTTT.

This chain joins TRBV24-1 and TRBJ2-2, with D possibly being TRBD1 (6 bases). The CDR3 runs to 14 residues. Germline V CDR1 and CDR2: KGHDR, SFDVKD. The ends were cut back, 2 bases at V and 3 bases at J, with 6 bases in the middle. The CDR3 loop reads CATSDYRDTGELFF. For the CDR3, the DNA is TGTGCCACCAGTGATTACAGGGACACCGGGGAGCTGTTTTTT.

V usage is TRBV28 and J usage is TRBJ2-7, with 11 bases matching TRBD2. V shed 3 bases and J 2 bases; nucleotides not matched to a gene: 9. CDR3 size: 17 residues. The germline CDR1 and CDR2 sequences are MDHEN and SYDVKM. The CDR3, as DNA: TGTGCCAGCAGTTTCTCCTACCTAGCGGGAGGCACCTACGAGCAGTACTTC. Its translation: CASSFSYLAGGTYEQYF.

The chain carries TRBV12-3 or TRBV12-4 and TRBJ2-7; no firm D call. With 2 bases removed from V and 1 base from J, the gap between germline ends came to 6 bases. The CDR3 covers 13 residues. This chain's CDR3 is CASSLLRSYEQYF. DNA for the CDR3: TGTGCCAGCAGTTTATTGAGATCCTACGAGCAGTACTTC.

This clonotype was picked up a small number of times. V is TRBV20-1 and J is TRBJ2-5; D is unresolved. Trimming cost V 4 bases and J 2 bases, with 11 bases left between them. Germline V gene lookup returns CDR1 DFQATT and CDR2 SNEGSKA (reference sequence). This CDR3 has 13 residues. DNA for the CDR3: TGCAGTGCTAACTCTGATATTCAAGAGACCCAGTACTTC. Its protein product is CSANSDIQETQYF.

In this sample, this clonotype turned up a few times. In DNA, the CDR3 is TGCAGCGTTGGTGACAGCCCCTACGAGCAGTACTTC. This sequence encodes CSVGDSPYEQYF. The chain recombines TRBV29-1 with TRBJ2-7, with D perhaps matching TRBD1 (5 bases). Germline V gene sequence: CDR1 SQVTM, CDR2 ANQGSEA. With 4 bases removed from V and 2 bases from J, the gap between germline ends came to 9 bases. The CDR3 extends over 12 amino acids.

This chain connects TRBV28 to TRBJ1-1, with a possible D match to TRBD1 (5 bases). Deletions cut 5 bases from V and 5 bases from J, with 15 bases between. The germline V gene has CDR1 MDHEN and CDR2 SYDVKM. The CDR3 sequence is 14 residues long. The CDR3 sequence: CASSPMRGWTEAFF. CDR3 bases: TGTGCCAGCAGTCCGATGAGGGGATGGACTGAAGCTTTCTTT. The whole variable domain, remainder taken from reference TRBV28 and TRBJ1-1, is DVKVTQSSRYLVKRTGEKVFLECVQDMDHENMFWYRQDPGLGLRLIYFSYDVKMKEKGDIPEGYSVSREKKERFSLILESASTNQTSMYLCASSPMRGWTEAFFGQGTRLTVV.

This clonotype has more than one count but fewer than ten. The chain joins TRBV20-1 to TRBJ1-1, with D unresolved. The CDR3 runs to 13 residues. Trimming removed 7 bases from V and 4 bases from J, with 16 bases in between. Germline V gene lookup returns CDR1 DFQATT and CDR2 SNEGSKA (reference sequence). The CDR3 region is CSVSPPRGTEAFF. The CDR3 DNA reads TGCAGTGTAAGTCCCCCCCGGGGCACTGAAGCTTTCTTT.

This clonotype is medium-sized by share. The chain joins TRBV6-5 to TRBJ2-5; 10 nucleotides align to TRBD2. The length of the CDR3 is 17 residues. Germline assignment: CDR1 MNHEY and CDR2 SVGAGI. The junction had 9 bases not matched to a gene; V was cut back by 0 bases and J by 5 bases. The DNA for the CDR3 is TGTGCCAGCAGTTACTCAGCCAGCGGGAGGGCCGGGGAGACCCAGTACTTC. Protein sequence: CASSYSASGRAGETQYF.

This clonotype was observed once. The chain employs TRBV28 and TRBJ2-2; 9 nucleotides match TRBD1. The CDR3 loop spans 15 amino acids. The germline gives CDR1 MDHEN, CDR2 SYDVKM. J lost 6 bases, V lost 11 bases, and 13 bases had no gene match. CDR3 in amino acids: CAVSPGQGFAGELFF. The CDR3 DNA is TGTGCCGTAAGCCCGGGACAGGGATTTGCCGGGGAGCTGTTTTTT.

The chain uses TRBV27 and TRBJ1-5; D gene unclear. V was pared by 2 bases and J by 6 bases, with 8 bases between. The CDR3 runs to 13 residues. CDR1 and CDR2 from the germline V gene are MNHEY and SMNVEV (reference sequence). This chain's CDR3 is CASSLVWGQPQHF. The DNA for the CDR3 is TGTGCCAGCAGTTTAGTTTGGGGTCAGCCCCAGCATTTT.

This chain connects TRBV2 to TRBJ2-7; 7 bases fit TRBD1. Germline V CDR1 and CDR2: SNHLY, FYNNEI. J lost 2 bases, V lost 4 bases, and 11 bases had no gene match. The CDR3 consists of 16 residues. The CDR3 loop reads CASSGGTALDPYEQYF. Here the CDR3 DNA reads TGTGCCAGCAGTGGGGGGACAGCATTAGATCCCTACGAGCAGTACTTC.

This clonotype was seen only a few times. The V gene is TRBV6-1, the J gene TRBJ1-6; 11 bases fit TRBD1. The germline V gene encodes CDR1 MNHNS and CDR2 SASEGT. CDR3 length equals 17 residues. J lost 0 bases, V lost 4 bases, and 2 bases had no gene match. CDR3: CASSGGQGGSYNSPLHF. DNA for the CDR3: TGTGCCAGCAGTGGGGGACAGGGGGGCTCCTATAATTCACCCCTCCACTTT.

The CDR3 bases are TGTGCCAGCAGCTTAAGCCCCTTAAGTGCCGGCTCGAATGAGCAGTTCTTC. Protein: CASSLSPLSAGSNEQFF. The chain combines TRBV7-6 with TRBJ2-1; D call uncertain. Germline CDR1 is SGHVS and CDR2 is FNYEAQ. The CDR3 spans 17 residues. Between the trimmed V and J ends, which lost 2 bases and 7 bases, there was a span of 21 bases.

The gene calls are TRBV25-1 and TRBJ1-1, with 8 bases aligning to TRBD1. This CDR3 region has 16 residues. With V trimmed by 1 base and J by 3 bases, 7 bases remained unmatched. Germline CDR1 MGHDK, CDR2 SYGVNS. In nucleotides, the CDR3 is TGTGCCAGCAGTGAATTTCAGGGGGCATCGTACACTGAAGCTTTCTTT. Its protein product is CASSEFQGASYTEAFF. Based on the CDR3 plus reference TRBV25-1 and TRBJ1-1, the full variable domain is EADIYQTPRYLVIGTGKKITLECSQTMGHDKMYWYQQDPGMELHLIHYSYGVNSTEKGDLSSESTVSRIRTEHFPLTLESARPSHTSQYLCASSEFQGASYTEAFFGQGTRLTVV.

The chain carries TRBV15 and TRBJ1-2, with 7 positions matching TRBD1. Germline V gene sequence: CDR1 LNHNV, CDR2 YYDKDF (reference sequence). Trimming at V came to 0 bases and at J to 4 bases, leaving 8 bases not matched to a gene. There are 16 residues in the CDR3. CDR3 protein: CATSREPPGQFYGYTF. CDR3 DNA: TGTGCCACCAGCAGAGAACCCCCGGGACAGTTCTATGGCTACACCTTC.